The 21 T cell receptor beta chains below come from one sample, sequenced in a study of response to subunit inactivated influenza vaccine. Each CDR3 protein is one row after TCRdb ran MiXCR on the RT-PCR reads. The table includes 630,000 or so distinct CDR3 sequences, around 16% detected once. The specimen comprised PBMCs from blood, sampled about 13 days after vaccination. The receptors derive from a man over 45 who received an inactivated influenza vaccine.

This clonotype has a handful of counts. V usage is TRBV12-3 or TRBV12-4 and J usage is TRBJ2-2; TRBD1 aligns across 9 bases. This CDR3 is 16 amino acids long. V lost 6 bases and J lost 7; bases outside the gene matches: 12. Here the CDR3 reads CASRTGTGSLRGELFF. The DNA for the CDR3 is TGTGCCAGCAGAACCGGGACAGGGTCCCTTCGCGGGGAGCTGTTTTTT.

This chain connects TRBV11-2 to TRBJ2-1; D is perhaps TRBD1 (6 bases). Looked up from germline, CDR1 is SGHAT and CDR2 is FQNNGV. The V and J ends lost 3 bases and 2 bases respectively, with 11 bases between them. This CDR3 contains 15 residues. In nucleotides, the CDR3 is TGTGCCAGCAGCTTGGGGGACATTACCTACAATGAGCAGTTCTTC. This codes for CASSLGDITYNEQFF.

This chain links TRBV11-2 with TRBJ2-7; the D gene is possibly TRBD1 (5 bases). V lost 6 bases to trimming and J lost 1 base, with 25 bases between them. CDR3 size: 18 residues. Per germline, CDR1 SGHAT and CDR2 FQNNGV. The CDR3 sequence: CASRSPFRSAGKSYEQYF. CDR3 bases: TGTGCCAGCAGAAGTCCTTTTCGCTCGGCAGGGAAGTCCTACGAGCAGTACTTC.

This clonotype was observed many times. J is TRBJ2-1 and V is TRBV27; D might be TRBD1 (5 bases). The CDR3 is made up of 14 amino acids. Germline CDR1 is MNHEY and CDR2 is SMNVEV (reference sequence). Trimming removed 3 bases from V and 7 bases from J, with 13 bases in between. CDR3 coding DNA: TGTGCCAGCAGTTTGTGGCAGGGTCGTAATGAGCAGTTCTTC. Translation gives CASSLWQGRNEQFF.

The CDR3 reads CASSLIQGDTGELFF. CDR3 bases: TGCGCCAGCAGCTTGATACAGGGGGACACCGGGGAGCTGTTTTTT. The chain employs TRBV5-1 and TRBJ2-2; TRBD1 agrees at 8 bases. The CDR3 has 15 amino acids. The germline gives CDR1 SGHRS, CDR2 YFSETQ. After removal of 1 base from V and 3 bases from J, the junction contained 2 bases not matched to a gene. The full variable domain, rest sourced from reference TRBV5-1 and TRBJ2-2, is KAGVTQTPRYLIKTRGQQVTLSCSPISGHRSVSWYQQTPGQGLQFLFEYFSETQRNKGNFPGRFSGRQFSNSRSEMNVSTLELGDSALYLCASSLIQGDTGELFFGEGSRLTVL.

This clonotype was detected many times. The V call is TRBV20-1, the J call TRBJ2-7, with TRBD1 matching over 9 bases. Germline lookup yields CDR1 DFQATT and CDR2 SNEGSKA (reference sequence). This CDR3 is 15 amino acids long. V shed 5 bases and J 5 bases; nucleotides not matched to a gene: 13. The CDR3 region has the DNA TGCAGTGCTGACAGGCCCGGGACAGGGAGAGACGAGCAGTACTTC. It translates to CSADRPGTGRDEQYF.

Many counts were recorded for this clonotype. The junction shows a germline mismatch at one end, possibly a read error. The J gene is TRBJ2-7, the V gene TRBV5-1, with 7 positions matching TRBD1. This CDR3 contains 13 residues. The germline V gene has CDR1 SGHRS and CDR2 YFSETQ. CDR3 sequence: CASSPRTGYEQYF. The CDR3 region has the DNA TGTGCCAGCAGCCCCCGGACAGGTTACGAGCAGTACTTC.

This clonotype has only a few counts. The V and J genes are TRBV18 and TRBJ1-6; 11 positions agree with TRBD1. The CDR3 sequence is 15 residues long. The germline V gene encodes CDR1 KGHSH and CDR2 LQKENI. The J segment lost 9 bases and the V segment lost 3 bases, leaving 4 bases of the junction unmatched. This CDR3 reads CASSPGTGGSSPLHF. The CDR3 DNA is TGTGCCAGCTCACCTGGGACAGGGGGAAGTTCACCCCTCCACTTT. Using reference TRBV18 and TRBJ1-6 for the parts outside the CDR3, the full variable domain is NAGVMQNPRHLVRRRGQEARLRCSPMKGHSHVYWYRQLPEEGLKFMVYLQKENIIDESGMPKERFSAEFPKEGPSILRIQQVVRGDSAAYFCASSPGTGGSSPLHFGNGTRLTVT.

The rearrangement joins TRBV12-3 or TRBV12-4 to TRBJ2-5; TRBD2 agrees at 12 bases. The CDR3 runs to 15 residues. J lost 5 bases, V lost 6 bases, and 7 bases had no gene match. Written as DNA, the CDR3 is TGTGCCAGCAGCATGTCTAGCGGGGGGGCGGAGACCCAGTACTTC. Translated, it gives CASSMSSGGAETQYF.

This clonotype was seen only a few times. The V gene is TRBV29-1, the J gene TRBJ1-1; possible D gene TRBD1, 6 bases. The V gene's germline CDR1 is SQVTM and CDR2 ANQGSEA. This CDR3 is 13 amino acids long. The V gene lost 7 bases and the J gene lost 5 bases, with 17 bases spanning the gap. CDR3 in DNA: TGCAGCGCAACAGGGTTGCCAGGAACTGAAGCTTTCTTT. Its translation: CSATGLPGTEAFF.

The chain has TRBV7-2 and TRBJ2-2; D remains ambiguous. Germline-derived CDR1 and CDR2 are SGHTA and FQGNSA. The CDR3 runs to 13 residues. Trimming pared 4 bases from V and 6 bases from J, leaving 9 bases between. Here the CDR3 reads CASSSFGSGELFF. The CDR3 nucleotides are TGTGCCAGCAGCTCGTTCGGGTCCGGGGAGCTGTTTTTT.

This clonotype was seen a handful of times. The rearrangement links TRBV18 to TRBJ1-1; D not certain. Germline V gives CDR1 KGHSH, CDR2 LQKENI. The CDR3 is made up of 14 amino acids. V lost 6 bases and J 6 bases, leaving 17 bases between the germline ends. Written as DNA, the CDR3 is TGTGCCAGCTCCTTGTTGCGGGATGGCGCTGAAGCTTTCTTT. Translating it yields CASSLLRDGAEAFF.

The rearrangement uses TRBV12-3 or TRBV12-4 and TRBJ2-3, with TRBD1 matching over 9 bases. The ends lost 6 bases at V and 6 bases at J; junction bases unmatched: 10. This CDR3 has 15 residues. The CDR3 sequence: CASSYWGQGADTQYF. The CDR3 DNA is TGTGCCAGCAGCTACTGGGGACAGGGTGCGGATACGCAGTATTTT.

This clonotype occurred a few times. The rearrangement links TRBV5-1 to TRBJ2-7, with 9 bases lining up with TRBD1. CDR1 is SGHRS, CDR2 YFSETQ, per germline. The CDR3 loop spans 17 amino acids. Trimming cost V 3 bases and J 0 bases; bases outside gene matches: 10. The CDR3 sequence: CASSSRHRTGDSYEQYF. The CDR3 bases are TGCGCCAGCAGCTCAAGACACCGGACAGGGGACTCCTACGAGCAGTACTTC.

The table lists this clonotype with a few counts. The CDR3 loop is CASSQPGGRDTQYF. CDR3 sequence (DNA): TGTGCCAGCAGCCAACCGGGAGGCAGAGATACGCAGTATTTT. The V gene is TRBV28, the J gene TRBJ2-3; 7 bases line up with TRBD2. The CDR3 loop spans 14 amino acids. CDR1 is MDHEN, CDR2 SYDVKM, per germline. V lost 6 bases to trimming and J lost 5 bases; unmatched junction nucleotides: 8.

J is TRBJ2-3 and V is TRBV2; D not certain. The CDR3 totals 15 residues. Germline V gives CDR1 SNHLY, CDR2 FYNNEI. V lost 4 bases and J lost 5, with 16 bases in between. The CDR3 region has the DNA TGTGCCAGCAGTGGTTCGGAGATTGGTGGAGATACGCAGTATTTT. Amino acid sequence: CASSGSEIGGDTQYF.

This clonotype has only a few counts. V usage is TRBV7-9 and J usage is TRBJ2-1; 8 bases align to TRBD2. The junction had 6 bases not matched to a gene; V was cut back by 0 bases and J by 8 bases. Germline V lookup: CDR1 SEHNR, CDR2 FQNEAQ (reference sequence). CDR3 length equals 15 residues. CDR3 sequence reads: CASSLAGLGLDEQFF. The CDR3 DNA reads TGTGCCAGCAGCTTAGCGGGACTAGGTCTCGATGAGCAGTTCTTC. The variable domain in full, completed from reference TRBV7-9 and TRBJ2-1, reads DTGVSQNPRHKITKRGQNVTFRCDPISEHNRLYWYRQTLGQGPEFLTYFQNEAQLEKSRLLSDRFSAERPKGSFSTLEIQRTEQGDSAMYLCASSLAGLGLDEQFFGPGTRLTVL.

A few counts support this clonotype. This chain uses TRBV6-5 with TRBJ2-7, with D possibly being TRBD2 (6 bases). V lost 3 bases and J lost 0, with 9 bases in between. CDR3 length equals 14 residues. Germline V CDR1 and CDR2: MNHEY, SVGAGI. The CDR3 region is CASSYAGSSYEQYF. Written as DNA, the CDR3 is TGTGCCAGCAGTTATGCGGGGAGCTCCTACGAGCAGTACTTC.

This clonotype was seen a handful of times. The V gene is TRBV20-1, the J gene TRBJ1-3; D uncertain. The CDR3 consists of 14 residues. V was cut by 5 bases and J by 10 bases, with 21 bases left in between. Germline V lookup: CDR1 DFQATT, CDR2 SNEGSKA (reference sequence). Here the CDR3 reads CSARIGNRESTIYF. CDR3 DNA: TGCAGTGCTCGTATCGGGAATCGGGAGAGTACCATATATTTT.

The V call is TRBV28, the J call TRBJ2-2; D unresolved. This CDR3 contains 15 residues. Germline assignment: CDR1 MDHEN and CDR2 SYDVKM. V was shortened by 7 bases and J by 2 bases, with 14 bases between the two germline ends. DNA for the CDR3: TGTGCCAGCATTACCGGCGAAGGAAACACCGGGGAGCTGTTTTTT. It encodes CASITGEGNTGELFF.

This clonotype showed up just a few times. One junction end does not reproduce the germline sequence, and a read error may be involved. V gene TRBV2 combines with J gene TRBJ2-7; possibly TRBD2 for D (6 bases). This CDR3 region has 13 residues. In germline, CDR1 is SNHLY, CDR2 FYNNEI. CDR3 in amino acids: CASTYGSSHEQYF. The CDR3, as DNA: TGTGCCAGCACTTACGGGAGCTCCCACGAGCAGTACTTC.